This is a list of T cell receptor beta chains from one sample in a study of cytomegalovirus exposure and HLA in healthy donors. The table came from immunoSEQ multiplex PCR; TCRdb's copy has only in-frame clones and leaves some out. The sample lists 250,000 to 350,000 clones, more than 80% occurring once. The specimen sequenced was PBMCs. The receptors shown here come from a man aged 40-50 years in good health and CMV-seropositive. The CDR3 runs from the conserved cysteine through the conserved F or W. The order of the fields is V gene, clone size, D gene, J gene, CDR3 DNA, CDR3 protein. The D gene is left open where the match is weak. Some rows mark clone size as missing; the rest say once, few, many or name a class of expanded clone.

TRBV27	NA	NA	TRBJ2-2	TGTGCCAGCAGTCGAACTAGCTTGAACACCGGGGAGCTGTTTTTT	CASSRTSLNTGELFF
TRBV4-1	NA	TRBD1	TRBJ2-1	TGCGCCAGCAGCCAAAAAGGGACAGGGTCCTACAATGAGCAGTTCTTC	CASSQKGTGSYNEQFF
TRBV4-3	NA	TRBD1	TRBJ1-1	TGCGCCAGCAGCCCCAAGGACAGGCCTAACACTGAAGCTTTCTTT	CASSPKDRPNTEAFF
TRBV10-1	NA	TRBD1	TRBJ2-7	TGCGCCAGCAGCAAGACCAGGGGGTCAATAGGAGAGCAGTACTTC	CASSKTRGSIGEQYF
TRBV21-1	NA	NA	TRBJ1-3	TGTGCCAGCAGCAAATCTAACAGCTGTCCTGGAAACACCATATATTTT	CASSKSNSCPGNTIYF
TRBV20-1	NA	NA	TRBJ1-1	TGCAGTGCAAACAGATATTCTGAAGCTTTCTTT	CSANRYSEAFF
TRBV28	NA	NA	TRBJ2-2	TGTGCCAGCAGTTTGGGGCAGGGGTACACCGGGGAGCTGTTTTTT	CASSLGQGYTGELFF
TRBV4-2	NA	TRBD1	TRBJ1-5	TGTGCCAGCAGCCAGACCGGGACAGGGAATCAGCCCCAGCATTTT	CASSQTGTGNQPQHF
TRBV5-4	NA	TRBD1	TRBJ1-4	TGTGCCAGCAGTTCCGACAGGGGGAGTGAAAAACTGTTTTTT	CASSSDRGSEKLFF
TRBV6-1	NA	NA	TRBJ1-3	TGTGCCAGCAGTTTACTTGACAGCTCTGGAAACACCATATATTTT	CASSLLDSSGNTIYF
TRBV7-2	NA	NA	TRBJ1-5	TGTGCCAGCAGCCCCGAAGGGGTACGCAATCAGCCCCAGCATTTT	CASSPEGVRNQPQHF
TRBV19	NA	NA	TRBJ1-1	TGTGCCAGTAGCGCCAGGGTTACTGAAGCTTTCTTT	CASSARVTEAFF
TRBV6-6	once	NA	TRBJ2-7	TGTGCCAGCAGTTTAACAGGGACATCATACGAGCAGTACTTC	CASSLTGTSYEQYF
TRBV4-1	NA	TRBD1	TRBJ2-1	TGCGCCAGCAGCCACCGGGACAGGGGCTACAATGAGCAGTTCTTC	CASSHRDRGYNEQFF
TRBV2	NA	NA	TRBJ2-3	TGTGCCAGCAGTCGACTTGTGGTCACAGATACGCAGTATTTT	CASSRLVVTDTQYF
TRBV28	NA	TRBD2	TRBJ2-7	TGTGCCAGCAGTTCGCCACGGGGAGGGATATTCGGCTACGAGCAGTACTTC	CASSSPRGGIFGYEQYF
TRBV4-3	NA	NA	TRBJ2-7	TGCGCCAGCAGCCAAGAAGGGGGGGCCGCCTACGAGCAGTACTTC	CASSQEGGAAYEQYF
TRBV11-2	NA	NA	TRBJ2-1	TGTGCCAGCAGCTTAGTGGGGGGTAGTAATGAGCAGTTCTTC	CASSLVGGSNEQFF
TRBV6-5	NA	NA	TRBJ1-1	TGTGCCAGCAGTGCCCCACGGCAGGGGAACACTGAAGCTTTCTTT	CASSAPRQGNTEAFF
TRBV7-3	NA	TRBD2	TRBJ2-5	TGTGCCAGCAGCTTAGTTTCTAGCGGGAGCGGGGAGACCCAGTACTTC	CASSLVSSGSGETQYF
TRBV19	NA	NA	TRBJ2-7	TGTGCCAGTAGTATTAACAGGGTGGAAGAGCAGTACTTC	CASSINRVEEQYF
TRBV6-1	NA	NA	TRBJ2-3	TGTGCCAGCAGTCCTGAACGGGGGACAGATACGCAGTATTTT	CASSPERGTDTQYF
TRBV29-1	NA	TRBD2	TRBJ2-1	TGCAGCGTTGAATGGGCTAGCGGGAGGGCCGTGTACAATGAGCAGTTCTTC	CSVEWASGRAVYNEQFF
TRBV19	NA	NA	TRBJ1-5	TGTGCCAGTAAGAAAGCAAGCAATCAGCCCCAGCATTTT	CASKKASNQPQHF
TRBV7-9	NA	NA	TRBJ1-1	TGTGCCAGCAGTTGGGACAAGAACACTGAAGCTTTCTTT	CASSWDKNTEAFF
TRBV28	NA	TRBD2	TRBJ2-5	TGTGCCAGCGACCCTTCCATCGGGACTAGCGGAAGCCAAGAGACCCAGTACTTC	CASDPSIGTSGSQETQYF
TRBV5-6	NA	TRBD2	TRBJ2-7	TGTGCCAGCAGCTCAGGACTAGCGGGGCTATACGAGCAGTACTTC	CASSSGLAGLYEQYF
TRBV29-1	NA	NA	TRBJ2-5	TGCAGCGTTGGGGGGCCCGGAGAGACCCAGTACTTC	CSVGGPGETQYF
TRBV7-8	few	NA	TRBJ2-1	TGTGCCAGCAGCCCAGGGTCGTCTGAGCAGTTCTTC	CASSPGSSEQFF
TRBV28	NA	NA	TRBJ2-3	TGTGCCAGCAGTAGCGTGGCTAGCACAGATACGCAGTATTTT	CASSSVASTDTQYF
TRBV5-1	NA	NA	TRBJ1-2	TGCGCCAGCAGCTTGCGAGAGGACTATGGCTACACCTTC	CASSLREDYGYTF
TRBV6-1	NA	TRBD1	TRBJ2-3	TGTGCCAGCAGTGTCCGCCGGGACAGGGGTTCTCGCACAGATACGCAGTATTTT	CASSVRRDRGSRTDTQYF
TRBV6-5	NA	NA	TRBJ2-2	TGTGCCAGCAGCCCACTTGCGGTGATCAACGGGGAGCTGTTTTTT	CASSPLAVINGELFF
TRBV19	NA	TRBD1	TRBJ2-3	TGTGCCAGTAGTCCCAGGACAGGGGAGACAGATACGCAGTATTTT	CASSPRTGETDTQYF
TRBV5-1	few	TRBD1	TRBJ1-1	TGCGCCAGCAGCCACGGGACAGGGGGCGAAGCTTTCTTT	CASSHGTGGEAFF
TRBV19	NA	NA	TRBJ2-3	TGTGCCAGTAGCAATTACCCCCCGGGGTCAGATACGCAGTATTTT	CASSNYPPGSDTQYF
TRBV27	NA	TRBD2	TRBJ2-7	TGTGCCAGCAGTTTAGGGACTAGCCTATACGAGCAGTACTTC	CASSLGTSLYEQYF
TRBV15	NA	NA	TRBJ1-1	TGTGCCACCAGCAGGGCCGGGAGAGACACTGAAGCTTTCTTT	CATSRAGRDTEAFF
TRBV7-9	NA	TRBD2	TRBJ2-3	TGTGCCAGCATCACAACCCTAGCGGTGCTTAGCACAGATACGCAGTATTTT	CASITTLAVLSTDTQYF
TRBV7-3	NA	TRBD2	TRBJ2-2	TGTGCCAGCAGCCCCGGGACTAGCGGGATTCGTACCGGGGAGCTGTTTTTT	CASSPGTSGIRTGELFF
TRBV19	once	NA	TRBJ2-3	TGTGCCACCGGACGGGACACTAGCACAGATACGCAGTATTTT	CATGRDTSTDTQYF
TRBV5-1	few	NA	TRBJ1-5	TGCGCCAGCAGCCCCCTCGGCAATCAGCCCCAGCATTTT	CASSPLGNQPQHF
TRBV7-3	NA	TRBD1	TRBJ2-7	TGTGCCAGCAGCTCATTTGGACAGGGCTACGAGCAGTACTTC	CASSSFGQGYEQYF
TRBV18	NA	NA	TRBJ1-1	TGTGCCAGCTTGGGGCAGAAGAACACTGAAGCTTTCTTT	CASLGQKNTEAFF
TRBV14	NA	TRBD2	TRBJ2-1	TGTGCCAGCAGCCAAGATCGCGGGAGCTACAATGAGCAGTTCTTC	CASSQDRGSYNEQFF